This TCR beta chain originates from a study of T cell responses to AZD1222 COVID-19 vaccine. Notes on the study in general: Most donors were white British and more were female, and clonal diversity was possibly underestimated.

In the case of this clone: Its antigen is currently unknown.

CDR3 length: 13 amino acids. V dropped 0 bases and J dropped 11 bases, with 13 bases sitting between them. The germline V gene encodes CDR1 LGHNA and CDR2 YSLEER. Some clones are missing from TCRdb's copy, which holds only in-frame ones; the method was immunoSEQ multiplex PCR. The table lists over 100,000 clones, 89% of them singletons. V and J are TRBV4-3 and TRBJ1-1, with D perhaps TRBD1 (6 bases). The sequencing used peripheral blood, collected on day 0 of AZD1222 vaccination. This clonotype was obtained from an adult in good health. The CDR3 DNA follows: TGCGCCAGCAGCCAAGATCGAGGGGGATACGCTTTCTTT. Its translation: CASSQDRGGYAFF.